A single sample gave rise to the 23 T cell receptor beta chains below, sequenced in a study of blood T cell repertoires in COVID-19. Sequencing used immunoSEQ multiplex PCR; TCRdb keeps in-frame clones, though not all of them. The table records 90,000 to 120,000 clones, 65% to 90% of them present only once. The specimen sequenced was PBMCs or T cells enriched from blood (not recorded which). The receptors were sampled from a woman aged 50 to 60 who had recovered from COVID-19.

The rearrangement uses TRBV10-2 and TRBJ2-7; unclear D gene. Germline assignment: CDR1 WSHSY and CDR2 SAAADI. V gave up 8 bases and J gave up 2 bases, with 4 bases separating them. The CDR3 is 10 amino acids. The CDR3 DNA reads as TGCGCCAGCGGCACCTACGAGCAGTACTTC. It codes for CASGTYEQYF.

V gene TRBV2 combines with J gene TRBJ2-7; 7 nucleotides line up with TRBD2. The CDR3 covers 13 residues. V was pared by 8 bases and J by 5 bases, with 9 bases of the junction left unmatched. CDR1 is SNHLY and CDR2 is FYNNEI in the germline V gene. In nucleotides, the CDR3 is TGTGCCAGCGCGGGGCGGGGGACGGACGAGCAGTACTTC. Protein sequence: CASAGRGTDEQYF.

The genes are TRBV9 and TRBJ1-3; D not resolved. V lost 0 bases and J 0 bases, leaving 7 bases between the germline ends. The CDR3 runs to 15 residues. Germline values: CDR1 SGDLS, CDR2 YYNGEE. CDR3 DNA: TGTGCCAGCAGCGTAGAGGGAGCCTCTGGAAACACCATATATTTT. Protein sequence: CASSVEGASGNTIYF.

The chain recombines TRBV6-1 with TRBJ1-4, with D unclear. This CDR3 is built from 15 residues. Germline CDR1 reads MNHNS; CDR2 reads SASEGT. Trimming left V 3 bases short and J 3 bases short, with 11 bases between. CDR3 protein: CASSEDGGSNEKLFF. The CDR3 nucleotides are TGTGCCAGCAGTGAGGACGGAGGGTCTAATGAAAAACTGTTTTTT.

The chain combines TRBV28 with TRBJ1-2; D unclear. The germline CDR1 and CDR2 sequences are MDHEN and SYDVKM. The CDR3 length is 12 residues. The germline V and J ends were trimmed by 4 bases and 2 bases, with 5 bases remaining between them. CDR3 region: CASSSVNYGYTF. The CDR3 region has the DNA TGTGCCAGCAGTTCCGTGAACTATGGCTACACCTTC.

The rearrangement joins TRBV2 to TRBJ2-7; possibly TRBD1 for D (5 bases). The CDR3 runs 15 residues. Germline CDR1 is SNHLY and CDR2 is FYNNEI. V was pared by 2 bases and J by 1 base, with 12 bases between. The CDR3 sequence is CASSERGHTSYEQYF. The CDR3, as DNA: TGTGCCAGCAGTGAAAGGGGCCACACGTCCTACGAGCAGTACTTC.

The chain recombines TRBV5-1 with TRBJ2-7; D is possibly TRBD2 (5 bases). The CDR3 is 15 residues long. Trimming left V 0 bases short and J 5 bases short, with 15 bases between. Germline V gene sequence: CDR1 SGHRS, CDR2 YFSETQ. In nucleotides, the CDR3 is TGCGCCAGCAGCTTGGTCTCCGGGGTAATCAACGAGCAGTACTTC. Translation: CASSLVSGVINEQYF.

J is TRBJ1-2 and V is TRBV15; D is ambiguous. The CDR3 is 12 residues long. V was cut by 0 bases and J by 8 bases, with 7 bases left in between. CDR1 is LNHNV, CDR2 YYDKDF, per germline (reference sequence). This CDR3 reads CATSRDQKGYTF. In nucleotides, the CDR3 is TGTGCCACCAGCAGAGATCAAAAAGGCTACACCTTC.

The chain links TRBV2 to TRBJ1-1; weak D call: TRBD1 (5 bases). V was trimmed by 5 bases and J by 0 bases, leaving 13 bases between them. Germline V gene data show CDR1 as SNHLY and CDR2 as FYNNEI. The CDR3 covers 15 residues. CDR3 bases: TGTGCCAGCAGTCCCCCCGGGGGGGTGAACACTGAAGCTTTCTTT. Protein sequence: CASSPPGGVNTEAFF.

The chain carries TRBV2 and TRBJ1-4, with TRBD1 identical over 9 bases. The V gene end was trimmed by 6 bases and the J gene end by 8 bases; junction bases not matched to a gene: 7. CDR3 length: 14 residues. Looked up from germline, CDR1 is SNHLY and CDR2 is FYNNEI. CDR3 sequence: CASRRQGDSEKLFF. The CDR3 DNA reads as TGTGCCAGCAGAAGACAGGGGGACAGCGAAAAACTGTTTTTT.

This chain connects TRBV12-5 to TRBJ2-3, with 7 bases that match TRBD2. The V segment lost 9 bases and the J segment 5 bases; nucleotides outside the gene matches: 14. Germline V gene lookup returns CDR1 LGHNT and CDR2 FRNRAP. This CDR3 region has 15 residues. In DNA form, the CDR3 reads TGTGCTAGACCCCTAACGGGAGGCGACGAAGATACGCAGTATTTT. It encodes CARPLTGGDEDTQYF. Full variable domain (outside the CDR3, taken from reference TRBV12-5 and TRBJ2-3): DARVTQTPRHKVTEMGQEVTMRCQPILGHNTVFWYRQTMMQGLELLAYFRNRAPLDDSGMPKDRFSAEMPDATLATLKIQPSEPRDSAVYFCARPLTGGDEDTQYFGPGTRLTVL.

The chain joins TRBV11-1 to TRBJ1-1; the D is unclear. Germline V gene data show CDR1 as SGHAT and CDR2 as FQDESV (reference sequence). V lost 1 base and J lost 1, with 10 bases in between. This CDR3 is 15 amino acids long. This CDR3 reads CASSLEFRGNTEAFF. The CDR3 DNA reads as TGTGCCAGCAGCTTAGAGTTCCGGGGGAACACTGAAGCTTTCTTT.

The table lists this clone with a few counts. V is TRBV6-4 and J is TRBJ2-1; 13 bases align to TRBD2. J lost 6 bases, V lost 5 bases, and 4 bases had no gene match. Germline lookup yields CDR1 MRHNA and CDR2 SNTAGT. There are 15 residues in the CDR3. CDR3 nucleotide sequence: TGTGCCAGCAGTCGGACTAGCGGGGGTGTCAATGAGCAGTTCTTC. Residues: CASSRTSGGVNEQFF.

This clone was seen a few times. The chain combines TRBV2 with TRBJ2-1; D might be TRBD2 (6 bases). Trimming removed 5 bases from V and 4 bases from J, with 9 bases in between. The CDR3 runs to 13 residues. CDR1 and CDR2 from the germline V gene are SNHLY and FYNNEI. Written as DNA, the CDR3 is TGTGCCAGCAGTTTGGGACTTTACAATGAGCAGTTCTTC. As protein: CASSLGLYNEQFF. The whole variable domain, remainder taken from reference TRBV2 and TRBJ2-1, is EPEVTQTPSHQVTQMGQEVILRCVPISNHLYFYWYRQILGQKVEFLVSFYNNEISEKSEIFDDQFSVERPDGSNFTLKIRSTKLEDSAMYFCASSLGLYNEQFFGPGTRLTVL.

The V gene is TRBV18, the J gene TRBJ1-3; weak D call: TRBD1 (6 bases). V was cut by 3 bases and J by 0 bases, with 12 bases left in between. Germline CDR1 is KGHSH and CDR2 is LQKENI. The CDR3 length is 16 residues. The DNA of the CDR3 is TGTGCCAGCTCACCGGACAGTCTCTTCTCTGGAAACACCATATATTTT. Encoded protein: CASSPDSLFSGNTIYF.

In this sample, this clone turned up a few times. The chain has TRBV6-1 and TRBJ1-4; the match to TRBD1 covers 7 bases. The trim removed 1 base at V and 4 bases at J, leaving 0 bases unmatched. CDR3 size: 14 residues. Germline V gene data show CDR1 as MNHNS and CDR2 as SASEGT. The chain's CDR3 is CASSEGDSNEKLFF. The CDR3 region has the DNA TGTGCCAGCAGTGAAGGGGACAGTAATGAAAAACTGTTTTTT.

The rearrangement uses TRBV5-1 and TRBJ2-2, with D uncertain. This CDR3 has 15 residues. The V end was cut by 10 bases, the J end by 1 base, with 17 bases between. Germline V gives CDR1 SGHRS, CDR2 YFSETQ. The CDR3, as DNA: TGCGCCCGCTCCCTAGTCGTAATGAACACCGGGGAGCTGTTTTTT. Translating gives CARSLVVMNTGELFF.

The V gene is TRBV6-4, the J gene TRBJ2-1, with D perhaps TRBD1 (5 bases). The CDR3 runs 13 residues. Trimming pared 9 bases from V and 8 bases from J, leaving 17 bases between. Germline loops: CDR1 MRHNA, CDR2 SNTAGT. CDR3 loop: CASGQQAWDEQFF. The DNA of the CDR3 is TGTGCCAGTGGGCAACAGGCCTGGGATGAGCAGTTCTTC.

The rearrangement joins TRBV5-5 to TRBJ1-4, with D hard to call. Germline V gene data show CDR1 as SGHKS and CDR2 as YYEKEE (reference sequence). CDR3 length: 14 residues. Trimming took 1 base from V and 2 from J, leaving 6 bases between them. The CDR3, as DNA: TGTGCCAGCAGCTTGTCGTCCACTAATGAAAAACTGTTTTTT. Translated: CASSLSSTNEKLFF.

The chain is built from TRBV12-3 or TRBV12-4 and TRBJ1-5, with D perhaps matching TRBD1 (5 bases). Trimming left V 7 bases short and J 3 bases short, with 10 bases between. The CDR3 length is 13 residues. The CDR3 nucleotides are TGTGCCAGCACCCGACAGAACAATCAGCCCCAGCATTTT. This translates into CASTRQNNQPQHF.

This chain links TRBV2 with TRBJ2-3; 12 bases fit TRBD2. V lost 6 bases and J lost 6; bases outside the gene matches: 10. CDR3 size: 16 residues. From germline, CDR1 is SNHLY and CDR2 FYNNEI. CDR3 DNA sequence: TGTGCCAGCAGACCGACTAGCGGGAGCTCACTGGATACGCAGTATTTT. This encodes CASRPTSGSSLDTQYF.

This rearrangement joins TRBV27 to TRBJ2-2; D is possibly TRBD2 (6 bases). The CDR3 loop spans 15 amino acids. The V gene's germline CDR1 is MNHEY and CDR2 SMNVEV (reference sequence). V lost 3 bases and J lost 1, with 9 bases in between. The CDR3 here is CASSFGLQNTGELFF. The CDR3 nucleotides are TGTGCCAGCAGTTTTGGACTACAGAACACCGGGGAGCTGTTTTTT.

The chain carries TRBV19 and TRBJ2-2; 7 bases agree with TRBD2. J lost 4 bases, V lost 1 base, and 0 bases had no gene match. The CDR3 contains 14 residues. Germline V gives CDR1 LNHDA, CDR2 SQIVND (reference sequence). DNA for the CDR3: TGTGCCAGTAGTATAGGGGGGGGCACCGGGGAGCTGTTTTTT. Translating gives CASSIGGGTGELFF.